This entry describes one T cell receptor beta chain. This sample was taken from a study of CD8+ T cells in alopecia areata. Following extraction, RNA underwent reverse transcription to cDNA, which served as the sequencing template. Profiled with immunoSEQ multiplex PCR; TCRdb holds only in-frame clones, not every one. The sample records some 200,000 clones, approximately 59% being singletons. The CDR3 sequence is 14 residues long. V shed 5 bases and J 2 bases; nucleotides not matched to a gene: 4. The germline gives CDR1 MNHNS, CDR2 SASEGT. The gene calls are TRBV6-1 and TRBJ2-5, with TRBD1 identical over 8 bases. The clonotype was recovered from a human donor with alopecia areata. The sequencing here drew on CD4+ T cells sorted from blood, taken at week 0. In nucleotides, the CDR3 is TGTGCCAGCAGTATGAACAGGGGGCAAGAGACCCAGTACTTC. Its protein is CASSMNRGQETQYF.